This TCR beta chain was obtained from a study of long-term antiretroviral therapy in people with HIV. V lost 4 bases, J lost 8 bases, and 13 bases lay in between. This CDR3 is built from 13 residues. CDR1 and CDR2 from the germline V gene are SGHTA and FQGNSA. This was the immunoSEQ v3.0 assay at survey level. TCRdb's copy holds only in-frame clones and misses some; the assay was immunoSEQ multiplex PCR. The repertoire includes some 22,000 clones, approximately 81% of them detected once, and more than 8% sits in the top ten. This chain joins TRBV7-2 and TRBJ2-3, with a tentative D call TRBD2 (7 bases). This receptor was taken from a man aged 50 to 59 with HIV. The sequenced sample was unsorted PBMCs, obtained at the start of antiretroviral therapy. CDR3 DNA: TGTGCCAGCAGCTCCAACGGGGGGCGTACGCAGTATTTT. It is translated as CASSSNGGRTQYF.